This record concerns one T cell receptor (beta chain) sequence. This table comes from immunoSEQ multiplex PCR, and its TCRdb copy is limited to in-frame clones, with some not included. The sample lists around 170,000 clones, 70% to 90% occurring once. This sample was included in a study of cytomegalovirus exposure and HLA in healthy donors. Trimming cost V 7 bases and J 2 bases; bases outside gene matches: 9. CDR3 size: 16 residues. Germline CDR1 WSHSY, CDR2 SAAADI. Sequencing was done on a sample of PBMCs. This TCR derives from a young man in good health and CMV-seronegative. The V gene is TRBV10-2, the J gene TRBJ1-2; 11 bases agree with TRBD1. The CDR3 sequence: CASKQPGQGENYGYTF. CDR3 nucleotides: TGCGCCAGCAAACAACCGGGACAGGGGGAGAACTATGGCTACACCTTC.